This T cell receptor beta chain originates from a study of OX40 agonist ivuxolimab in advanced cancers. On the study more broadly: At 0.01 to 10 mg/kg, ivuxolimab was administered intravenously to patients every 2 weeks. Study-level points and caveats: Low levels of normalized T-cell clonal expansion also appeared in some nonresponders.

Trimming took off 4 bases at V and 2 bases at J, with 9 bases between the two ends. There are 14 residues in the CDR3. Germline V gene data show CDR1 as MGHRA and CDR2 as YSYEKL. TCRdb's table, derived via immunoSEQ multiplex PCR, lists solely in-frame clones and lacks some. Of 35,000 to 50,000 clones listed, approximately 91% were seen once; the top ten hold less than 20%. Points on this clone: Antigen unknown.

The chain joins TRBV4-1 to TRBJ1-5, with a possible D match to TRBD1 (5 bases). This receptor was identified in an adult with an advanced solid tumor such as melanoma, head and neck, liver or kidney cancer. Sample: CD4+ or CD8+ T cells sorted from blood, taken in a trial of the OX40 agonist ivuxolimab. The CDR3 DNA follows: TGCGCCAGCAGCCTAGGGACTGGCAATCAGCCCCAGCATTTT. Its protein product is CASSLGTGNQPQHF.